Listed below are T cell receptor beta chains from one sample, sequenced in a study of technical replicates of blood from several donors. The data were produced by immunoSEQ multiplex PCR, yet TCRdb's version contains in-frame clones alone and is incomplete. The table shows 100,000 or so clones, with 96% occurring only once. The sequenced sample was T cells isolated from PBMCs. The receptors come from a human donor in good health. CDR3s leave out the opening cysteine and the closing phenylalanine or tryptophan. Clone size, where shown, is once, few, many, or a class for clones that have expanded.

v_gene	abundance	j_gene	CDR3aa
TRBV13	once	TRBJ1-5	ASSDSRQGGSQPQH
TRBV29-1	NA	TRBJ2-7	SVGDRPHEQY
TRBV28	NA	TRBJ2-1	ASRQGGGRHRRDEQF
TRBV5-1	NA	TRBJ1-5	ASSRTGEGQPQH
TRBV7-3	NA	TRBJ2-5	ASSLGRAETQY
TRBV11-2	NA	TRBJ2-7	ASSLEGLAGNYEQY
TRBV28	NA	TRBJ2-7	ASSFFSMILGEAGTYEQY
TRBV28	NA	TRBJ1-5	ASIPLRDRVNQPQH
TRBV2	once	TRBJ1-1	ASSEKRDIAF
TRBV7-3	NA	TRBJ2-2	ASSGPNTGELF
TRBV7-9	NA	TRBJ1-4	ASSTRQEKLF